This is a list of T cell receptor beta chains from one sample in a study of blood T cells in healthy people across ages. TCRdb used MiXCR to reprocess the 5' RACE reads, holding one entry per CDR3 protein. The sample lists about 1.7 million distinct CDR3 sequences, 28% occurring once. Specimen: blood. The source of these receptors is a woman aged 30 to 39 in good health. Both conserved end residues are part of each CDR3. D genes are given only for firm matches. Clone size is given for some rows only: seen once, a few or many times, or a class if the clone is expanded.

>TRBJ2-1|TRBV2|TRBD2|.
CASSASGGAHNEQFF
TGTGCCAGCAGTGCTAGCGGGGGGGCCCACAATGAGCAGTTCTTC
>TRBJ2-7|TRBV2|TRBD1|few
CASRAAPGQGTYEQYF
TGTGCCAGCCGAGCCGCCCCGGGACAGGGGACCTACGAGCAGTACTTC
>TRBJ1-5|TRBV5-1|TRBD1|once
CASSPGTGEVGQPQHF
TGCGCCAGCAGCCCGGGGACAGGGGAAGTTGGTCAGCCCCAGCATTTT
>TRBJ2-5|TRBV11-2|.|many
CASSLRGVETQYF
TGTGCCAGCAGTCTAAGAGGGGTTGAGACCCAGTACTTC
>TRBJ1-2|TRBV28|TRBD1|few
CASRNDRDRYGYTF
TGTGCCAGCAGAAACGACAGGGATCGGTATGGCTACACCTTC
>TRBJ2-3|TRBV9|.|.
CASSPGEVSRSTDTQYF
TGTGCCAGCAGCCCCGGGGAGGTTAGCAGGAGCACAGATACGCAGTATTTT
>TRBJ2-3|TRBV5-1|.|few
CASSPAQDTQYF
TGCGCCAGCAGCCCAGCGCAAGATACGCAGTATTTT
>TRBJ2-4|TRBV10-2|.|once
CASRAPADNEQYF
TGCGCCAGCAGAGCGCCTGCCGACAATGAGCAGTACTTC
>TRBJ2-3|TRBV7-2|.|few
CASSSEGGAISDTQYF
TGTGCCAGCAGCTCCGAGGGGGGGGCGATTTCAGATACGCAGTATTTT
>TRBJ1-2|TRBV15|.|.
CATSRSLGINYGYTF
TGTGCCACCAGCAGATCGTTAGGGATAAACTATGGCTACACCTTC
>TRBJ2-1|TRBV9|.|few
CASSIGHYNEQFF
TGTGCCAGCAGCATCGGACACTACAATGAGCAGTTCTTC
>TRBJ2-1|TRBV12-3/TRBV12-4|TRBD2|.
CASRFTTSGVPNEQFF
TGTGCCAGCAGATTCACGACTAGCGGGGTCCCAAATGAGCAGTTCTTC
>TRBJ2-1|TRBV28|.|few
CASSRQLSYNEQFF
TGTGCCAGCAGCCGTCAGCTTTCCTACAATGAGCAGTTCTTC
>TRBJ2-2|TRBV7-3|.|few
CASSLFGGVAGELFF
TGTGCCAGCAGCTTATTCGGAGGGGTGGCCGGGGAGCTGTTTTTT
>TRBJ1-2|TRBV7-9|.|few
CASSPWTARVDGYTF
TGTGCCAGCAGCCCTTGGACGGCCAGGGTTGATGGCTACACCTTC
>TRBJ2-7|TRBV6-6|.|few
CASRYREQYF
TGCGCCAGCAGATATCGCGAGCAGTACTTC
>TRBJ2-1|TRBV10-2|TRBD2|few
CASRISGRASRGEQFF
TGCGCCAGCAGGATTAGCGGGAGGGCGAGTAGGGGTGAGCAGTTCTTC
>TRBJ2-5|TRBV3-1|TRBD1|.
CASKSQGAMETQYF
TGTGCCAGCAAGTCCCAGGGGGCGATGGAGACCCAGTACTTC
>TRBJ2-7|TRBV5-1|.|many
CASHKHDRSGYEQYF
TGCGCCAGCCATAAACACGACAGGAGCGGCTACGAGCAGTACTTC
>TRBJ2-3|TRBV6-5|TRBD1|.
CASWGQGTDTQYF
TGTGCCAGCTGGGGACAGGGGACAGATACGCAGTATTTT
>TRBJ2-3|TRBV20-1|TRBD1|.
CSAPETGDKRDTQYF
TGCAGTGCCCCTGAGACAGGGGACAAACGAGATACGCAGTATTTT
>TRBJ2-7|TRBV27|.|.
CASSGGGAYSSYNEQYF
TGTGCCAGCAGCGGGGGCGGGGCTTATAGCTCCTACAATGAGCAGTACTTC
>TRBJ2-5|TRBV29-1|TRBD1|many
CSASTGSETQYF
TGCAGCGCTTCGACAGGGTCAGAGACCCAGTACTTC
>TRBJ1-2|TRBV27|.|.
CASSSGGGQNYGYTF
TGTGCCAGCAGTTCTGGGGGGGGGCAAAACTATGGCTACACCTTC
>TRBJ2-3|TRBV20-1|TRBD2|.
CSARLAENQPTDTQYF
TGCAGTGCTAGACTAGCGGAAAACCAGCCGACAGATACGCAGTATTTT
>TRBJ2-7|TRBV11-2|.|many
CASSLVGRPYEQYF
TGTGCCAGCAGCTTAGTTGGAAGACCCTACGAGCAGTACTTC
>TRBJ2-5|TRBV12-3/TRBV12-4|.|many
CASSFGYGGGSETQYF
TGTGCCAGCAGTTTCGGTTATGGGGGGGGCTCAGAGACCCAGTACTTC
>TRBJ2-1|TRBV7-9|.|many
CASSLVAGRYNEQFF
TGTGCCAGCAGCTTAGTTGCAGGTCGGTACAATGAGCAGTTCTTC
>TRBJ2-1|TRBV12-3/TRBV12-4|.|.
CASSLGGGETQFF
TGTGCCAGCAGTTTAGGAGGGGGAGAGACCCAGTTCTTC
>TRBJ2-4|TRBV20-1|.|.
CSAGGTDKNIQYF
TGCAGTGCCGGAGGGACAGACAAAAACATTCAGTACTTC
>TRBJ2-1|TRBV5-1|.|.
CASSSPSSENYNEQFF
TGCGCCAGCAGCTCCCCTTCTAGCGAAAACTACAATGAGCAGTTCTTC
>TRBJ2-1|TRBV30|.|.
CASGRKYNEQFF
TGTGCCTCGGGCAGGAAATACAATGAGCAGTTCTTC
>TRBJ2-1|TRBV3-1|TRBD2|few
CASSERLARGNEQFF
TGTGCCAGCAGCGAAAGACTAGCTCGGGGCAATGAGCAGTTCTTC
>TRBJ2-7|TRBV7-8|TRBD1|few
CASSLRHTGTGVEQYF
TGTGCCAGCAGCTTGCGGCACACCGGGACAGGGGTCGAGCAGTACTTC
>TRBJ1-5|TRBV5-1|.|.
CASSFGEENQPQHF
TGCGCCAGCAGCTTCGGGGAGGAGAATCAGCCCCAGCATTTT
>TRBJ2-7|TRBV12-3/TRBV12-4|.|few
CASTPGGLLTPEQYF
TGTGCCAGCACCCCAGGAGGACTCCTGACCCCCGAGCAGTACTTC
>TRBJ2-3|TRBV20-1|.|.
CSARDQKPPDTQYF
TGCAGTGCTAGAGATCAAAAGCCGCCAGATACGCAGTATTTT
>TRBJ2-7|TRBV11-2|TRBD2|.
CASSPGLALYEQYF
TGTGCCAGCAGTCCGGGACTAGCGCTTTACGAGCAGTACTTC
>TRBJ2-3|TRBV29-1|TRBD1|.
CSGDRRSATDTQYF
TGCAGCGGGGACAGGAGATCTGCCACAGATACGCAGTATTTT